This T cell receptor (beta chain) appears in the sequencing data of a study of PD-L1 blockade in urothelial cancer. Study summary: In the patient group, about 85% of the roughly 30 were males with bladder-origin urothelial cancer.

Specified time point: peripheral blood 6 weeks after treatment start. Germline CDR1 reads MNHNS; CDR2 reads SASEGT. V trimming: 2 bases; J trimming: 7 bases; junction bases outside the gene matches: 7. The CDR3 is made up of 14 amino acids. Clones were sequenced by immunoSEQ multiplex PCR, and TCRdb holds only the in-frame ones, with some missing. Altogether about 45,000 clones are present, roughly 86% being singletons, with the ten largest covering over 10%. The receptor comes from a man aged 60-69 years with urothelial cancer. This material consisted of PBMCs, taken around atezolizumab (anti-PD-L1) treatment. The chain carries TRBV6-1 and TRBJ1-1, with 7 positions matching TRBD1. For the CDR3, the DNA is TGTGCCAGCAGTGAAAGGGGGCTGACGGATGAAGCTTTCTTT. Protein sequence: CASSERGLTDEAFF.